The rows below give T cell receptor beta chains drawn from one sample of a study of siplizumab effects on memory and regulatory T cells. TCRdb keeps only in-frame clones here, not all; method: immunoSEQ multiplex PCR. The sample comprises approximately 82,000 clones, 80% to 90% of which are singletons, and 1.5% to 1.7% rests with the top ten. Sequencing was carried out using Tregs sorted from blood. The receptors shown here come from a human donor in good health. The CDR3 runs from the conserved cysteine through the conserved F or W. A D gene is named only where the DNA matches it firmly. Clone sizes are given selectively: once, few, many, or a class where the clone is expanded.

v_gene	abundance	d_gene	j_gene	CDR3nt	CDR3aa
TRBV28	-	-	TRBJ1-2	TGTGCCAGCAGTCCACGGGCAGGGGCTGCATTTGGCTACACCTTC	CASSPRAGAAFGYTF
TRBV30	-	-	TRBJ1-2	TGTGCCTGGAAGGGGGTCGAAAACTACACCTTC	CAWKGVENYTF
TRBV5-5	-	-	TRBJ2-2	TGTGCCAGCAGCGTCCTCTACGGACAGACGAACACCGGGGAGCTGTTTTTT	CASSVLYGQTNTGELFF
TRBV30	-	-	TRBJ1-2	TGTGCCACCTCGGGGGGAGGCTATGGCTACACCTTC	CATSGGGYGYTF
TRBV29-1	-	-	TRBJ2-3	TGCAGCTTTCAATGGGGGGGCACAGATACGCAGTATTTT	CSFQWGGTDTQYF
TRBV7-9	few	-	TRBJ1-1	TGTGCCAGCATCTACACCGACCGGGAGGGTACGAACACTGAAGCTTTCTTT	CASIYTDREGTNTEAFF
TRBV28	-	-	TRBJ2-7	TGTGCCAGCAGTTTCGCAGCAGGACAGAGCTCCTACGAGCAGTACTTC	CASSFAAGQSSYEQYF
TRBV23-1	-	-	TRBJ1-6	TGCGCCAGCAGTCAAAATCAGGACACGAGATATAATTCACCCCTCCACTTT	CASSQNQDTRYNSPLHF
TRBV7-3	-	-	TRBJ2-7	TGTGCCAGCAGCTTAACGGGGTACGAGCAGTACTTC	CASSLTGYEQYF
TRBV5-1	-	-	TRBJ2-2	TGCGCCAGCACCAGGGGAGAGGCCGGGGAGCTGTTTTTT	CASTRGEAGELFF
TRBV14	-	TRBD2	TRBJ2-5	TGTGCCAGCAGCCGATTAGCGGGGGTAGAGACCCAGTACTTC	CASSRLAGVETQYF
TRBV19	-	TRBD1	TRBJ1-1	TGTGCCAGTAGTATCACAGGGGCCTCGAACACTGAAGCTTTCTTT	CASSITGASNTEAFF